The clone carrying this T cell receptor beta chain has a count of ten or more. Its antigen remains unidentified. The data originate from a study of T cells in Graves' hyperthyroidism and ophthalmopathy. Across the whole study: At the time of initial diagnosis and before any treatment, peripheral blood was collected. Study-level findings and limits: From stable hyperthyroidism, ophthalmopathy was separated by a 13 V-J model.

PBMCs came from 8.5 to 10 ml fresh peripheral blood. Germline CDR1 and CDR2: KGHDR and SFDVKD. The length of the CDR3 is 15 residues. V trimming: 3 bases; J trimming: 1 base; junction bases outside the gene matches: 2. RNA transcripts served as the template for amplifying TCR beta CDR3 regions. HTBI primers drove first-round RT-PCR of the TCR CDR3. TCRdb used MiXCR to reprocess the multiplex PCR reads, holding one entry per CDR3 protein. This sample has about 330,000 distinct CDR3 sequences, with about 13% found just once. The clonotype was recovered from a woman between 40 and 55 years old with Graves' ophthalmopathy. Specimen: blood. This chain joins TRBV24-1 and TRBJ2-3; 8 bases fit TRBD2. The CDR3 region has the DNA TGTGCCACCAGTGATCTGACTAGCGGCACAGATACGCAGTATTTT. This encodes CATSDLTSGTDTQYF.